The rows below give T cell receptor beta chains drawn from one sample of a study of PD-L1 blockade in urothelial cancer. Produced via immunoSEQ multiplex PCR; TCRdb's table is partial and in-frame only. Altogether 70,000 to 85,000 clones are present, roughly 90% being singletons, with the ten largest covering 4.5%. The sample consisted of PBMCs, taken around atezolizumab (anti-PD-L1) treatment. These receptors were collected from a man between 70 and 80 years old with urothelial cancer. CDR3s include the opening cysteine and the closing phenylalanine or tryptophan.

V gene: TRBV4-1; CDR3 protein: CASSQEEVLAGVSTDTQYF
V gene: TRBV5-6; CDR3 protein: CASSLLEALIYNEQFF
V gene: TRBV6-1; CDR3 protein: CASSASTGGYEQYF
V gene: TRBV6-6; CDR3 protein: CASSLSTGTEAFF
V gene: TRBV14; CDR3 protein: CASSPISLWDSYTGELFF
V gene: TRBV25-1; CDR3 protein: CASSRLAGGNTGELFF
V gene: TRBV4-1; CDR3 protein: CASSHPGWGQRIYEQYF
V gene: TRBV5-4; CDR3 protein: CASSLGGTSYNEQFF
V gene: TRBV5-8; CDR3 protein: CASSPDRAADTQYF
V gene: TRBV9; CDR3 protein: CASSVSNPSSGNTIYF
V gene: TRBV27; CDR3 protein: CASSIAGTATGELFF
V gene: TRBV18; CDR3 protein: CASSQDRYVLTF
V gene: TRBV5-1; CDR3 protein: CASSTDRVHTEAFF
V gene: TRBV6-5; CDR3 protein: CASSSRLGSSNYGYTF
V gene: TRBV5-6; CDR3 protein: CASSSSLAGDRYEQYF
V gene: TRBV5-1; CDR3 protein: CASSLNTAGGNNEQFF
V gene: TRBV4-1; CDR3 protein: CASSQDFRETYEQYF
V gene: TRBV19; CDR3 protein: CASRLRGGASQPQHF
V gene: TRBV27; CDR3 protein: CASSLTSASTDTQYF
V gene: TRBV29-1; CDR3 protein: CSVGFTSRSWDEQFF
V gene: TRBV10-1; CDR3 protein: CASSEGLAGGSKFF
V gene: TRBV14; CDR3 protein: CASSQDRTPFGSYNEQFF
V gene: TRBV10-3; CDR3 protein: CAISVQNTEAFF
V gene: TRBV28; CDR3 protein: CATSLKGGSYEQYF
V gene: TRBV18; CDR3 protein: CASSPQFLFEQYF
V gene: TRBV5-1; CDR3 protein: CASSLGGNRDGGEKLFF
V gene: TRBV7-3; CDR3 protein: CASSPVRAGGQYF
V gene: TRBV13; CDR3 protein: CASSLRASGYGTGELFF
V gene: TRBV14; CDR3 protein: CASSPSTSGSQGEQFF
V gene: TRBV9; CDR3 protein: CASSPEAYHNEQFF
V gene: TRBV27; CDR3 protein: CASSSHRRTSGSGEQFF
V gene: TRBV13; CDR3 protein: CASSLRLAGANEQFF
V gene: TRBV29-1; CDR3 protein: CSALAGPSYEQYF
V gene: TRBV29-1; CDR3 protein: CSGKGAASASDTQYF
V gene: TRBV19; CDR3 protein: CASREVTSGRYEQYF
V gene: TRBV28; CDR3 protein: CAIRGWSNQPQHF
V gene: TRBV5-6; CDR3 protein: CASSANRDSKEFNQPQHF
V gene: TRBV29-1; CDR3 protein: CSVERTGTWTDTQYF
V gene: TRBV6-5; CDR3 protein: CASTAGEDYEQYF
V gene: TRBV6-5; CDR3 protein: CASSYGRNTGELFF